This TCR beta chain is drawn from a study of CD8+ T cells in alopecia areata. Study details: Patients received oral tofacitinib, 5 to 10 mg twice daily, for moderate-to-severe alopecia areata.

The CDR3 is 15 residues long. Germline assignment: CDR1 MNHNS and CDR2 SASEGT. After removal of 3 bases from V and 0 bases from J, the junction contained 1 base not matched to a gene. Specified treatment: oral pan-JAK inhibitor, 5-10 mg twice daily. Both peripheral blood and punch biopsies of lesional scalp skin were obtained from patients who had alopecia areata. Sequencing used cDNA as its template, made by extracting RNA and reverse transcribing it. Clones were sequenced by immunoSEQ multiplex PCR, and TCRdb holds only the in-frame ones, with some missing. The sample has about 180,000 clones, 51% seen once.

The clonotype comes from a human donor with alopecia areata. The gene calls are TRBV6-1 and TRBJ2-3, with TRBD2 matching 9 bases. Sequenced here: CD8+ T cells sorted from blood, sampled around week 54, from a patient treated with tofacitinib. The CDR3 loop is CASSERGGSTDTQYF. The CDR3 region has the DNA TGTGCCAGCAGTGAGCGGGGGGGCAGCACAGATACGCAGTATTTT.